The 20 T cell receptor beta chains listed next were all sequenced from one sample in a study of T cell responses to AZD1222 COVID-19 vaccine. Data came from immunoSEQ multiplex PCR; TCRdb stores just in-frame clones and leaves some out. Of 150,000 to 200,000 clones in the sample, under 95% were seen once. The sample here was peripheral blood, taken 28 days after the second AZD1222 dose. These receptors were obtained from an adult who received the AZD1222 COVID-19 vaccine.

The chain couples TRBV5-1 to TRBJ1-6; 7 bases align to TRBD1. V lost 1 base to trimming and J lost 2 bases; unmatched junction nucleotides: 9. Germline loops: CDR1 SGHRS, CDR2 YFSETQ. CDR3 length: 18 amino acids. The CDR3 here is CASSLPATGVPYNSPLHF. The CDR3 region has the DNA TGCGCCAGCAGCTTGCCCGCCACAGGGGTTCCCTATAATTCACCCCTCCACTTT. The full variable domain, with the rest looked up from reference TRBV5-1 and TRBJ1-6, is KAGVTQTPRYLIKTRGQQVTLSCSPISGHRSVSWYQQTPGQGLQFLFEYFSETQRNKGNFPGRFSGRQFSNSRSEMNVSTLELGDSALYLCASSLPATGVPYNSPLHFGNGTRLTVT.

In this sample, this clone turned up once. This sequence joins TRBV12-3 or TRBV12-4 and TRBJ1-4, with D unclear. Trimming removed 2 bases from V and 6 bases from J, with 7 bases in between. The CDR3 covers 13 residues. The CDR3 region is CASSLNGYEKLFF. The CDR3 DNA sequence: TGTGCCAGCAGTTTAAATGGATATGAAAAACTGTTTTTT.

Turning to this clone: Germline is not matched at one junction end, which may reflect a read error. The V call is TRBV7-9, the J call TRBJ2-7; D is unresolved. The CDR3 has 14 residues. Per germline, CDR1 SEHNR and CDR2 FQNEAQ (reference sequence). Here the CDR3 reads CASSPATARYVQYF. The CDR3 region has the DNA TGTGCCAGCAGCCCTGCCACGGCCCGCTACGTGCAGTACTTC.

V is TRBV18 and J is TRBJ2-5, with D possibly being TRBD2 (5 bases). CDR3 length: 14 residues. Trimming took 2 bases from V and 3 from J, leaving 10 bases between them. Germline values: CDR1 KGHSH, CDR2 LQKENI. CDR3 sequence: CASSPSHGKETQYF. The CDR3 nucleotides are TGTGCCAGCTCACCATCCCACGGGAAAGAGACCCAGTACTTC. The whole variable domain, remainder taken from reference TRBV18 and TRBJ2-5, is NAGVMQNPRHLVRRRGQEARLRCSPMKGHSHVYWYRQLPEEGLKFMVYLQKENIIDESGMPKERFSAEFPKEGPSILRIQQVVRGDSAAYFCASSPSHGKETQYFGPGTRLLVL.

This sequence joins TRBV7-3 and TRBJ1-4, with no clear D. CDR3 length equals 13 residues. Germline loops: CDR1 SGHTA, CDR2 FQGTGA. V lost 3 bases, J lost 7 bases, and 9 bases lay in between. CDR3 sequence (DNA): TGTGCCAGCAGCTTCCGACCGCGTGAAAAACTGTTTTTT. This codes for CASSFRPREKLFF.

The chain carries TRBV4-2 and TRBJ1-2; 9 nucleotides agree with TRBD1. Germline CDR1 LGHNA, CDR2 YNFKEQ. J lost 7 bases, V lost 0 bases, and 6 bases had no gene match. The CDR3 loop spans 15 amino acids. The CDR3 bases are TGTGCCAGCAGCCAAGAGGGACAGGGAATAGGTGGCTACACCTTC. Residues: CASSQEGQGIGGYTF.

This chain joins TRBV4-1 and TRBJ1-1; 9 bases are a match to TRBD1. This CDR3 contains 14 residues. Germline assignment: CDR1 MGHRA and CDR2 YSYEKL. Trimming took 4 bases from V and 6 from J; bases not matched to a gene: 6. The CDR3 is CASSPGTGSPEAFF. The CDR3 DNA sequence: TGCGCCAGCAGCCCCGGGACAGGGAGCCCTGAAGCTTTCTTT.

CDR3 coding DNA: TGTGCCAGCAGTTACCAGACAGGTTCGGTTAGCTACGAGCAGTACTTC. Amino acid sequence: CASSYQTGSVSYEQYF. The chain employs TRBV6-2 or TRBV6-3 and TRBJ2-7; D is perhaps TRBD1 (6 bases). This CDR3 spans 16 amino acids. The germline V gene has CDR1 MNHEY and CDR2 SVGEGT. The V gene lost 2 bases and the J gene lost 3 bases, with 17 bases spanning the gap.

The genes are TRBV6-5 and TRBJ1-2, with D perhaps TRBD1 (5 bases). CDR1 is MNHEY, CDR2 SVGAGI, per germline. The CDR3 is made up of 13 amino acids. Trimming removed 6 bases from V and 1 base from J, with 9 bases in between. CDR3 DNA: TGTGCCAGCAGAGTGACAGATAACTATGGCTACACCTTC. It yields the protein CASRVTDNYGYTF.

CDR3: CAYATEYSNQPQHF. CDR3 nucleotides: TGTGCCTATGCGACGGAATATAGCAATCAGCCCCAGCATTTT. The V gene is TRBV30, the J gene TRBJ1-5; D is unresolved. With 7 bases removed from V and 0 bases from J, the gap between germline ends came to 13 bases. This CDR3 has 14 amino acids. Germline V CDR1 and CDR2: GTSNPN, SVGIG (reference sequence). Filled out from reference TRBV30 and TRBJ1-5, the complete variable domain reads SQTIHQWPATLVQPVGSPLSLECTVEGTSNPNLYWYRQAAGRGLQLLFYSVGIGQISSEVPQNLSASRPQDRQFILSSKKLLLSDSGFYLCAYATEYSNQPQHFGDGTRLSIL.

The chain has TRBV5-1 and TRBJ1-3; D not resolved. The CDR3 runs 16 residues. V lost 0 bases and J lost 3, with 13 bases in between. Germline V CDR1 and CDR2: SGHRS, YFSETQ. CDR3 DNA: TGCGCCAGCAGCTTGGCCGGAGGGAGCTATGGAAACACCATATATTTT. Its protein product is CASSLAGGSYGNTIYF.

The chain uses TRBV10-1 and TRBJ2-3; unclear D gene. Deletions cut 3 bases from V and 4 bases from J, with 11 bases between. In germline, CDR1 is WNHNN, CDR2 SYGVQD (reference sequence). The CDR3 is made up of 14 amino acids. The CDR3 DNA sequence: TGCGCCAGCAGTGAATGGGGATTAGCAGATACGCAGTATTTT. It codes for CASSEWGLADTQYF.

The chain joins TRBV5-1 to TRBJ2-3; D not resolved. With 0 bases removed from V and 6 bases from J, the gap between germline ends came to 11 bases. The CDR3 length is 14 residues. Germline values: CDR1 SGHRS, CDR2 YFSETQ. DNA of the CDR3: TGCGCCAGCAGCTTGGATAGGTTTTTGGATACGCAGTATTTT. Encoded protein: CASSLDRFLDTQYF.

This clone was observed a handful of times. The chain combines TRBV25-1 with TRBJ1-6; no firm D call. The germline V gene has CDR1 MGHDK and CDR2 SYGVNS. This CDR3 has 14 amino acids. Trimming cost V 1 base and J 4 bases, with 5 bases left between them. The CDR3 sequence is CASSESGYNSPLHF. The CDR3 region has the DNA TGTGCCAGCAGTGAATCAGGATATAATTCACCCCTCCACTTT.

The chain is built from TRBV13 and TRBJ1-3; D is ambiguous. In germline, CDR1 is PRHDT, CDR2 FYEKMQ (reference sequence). The CDR3 spans 15 residues. V was clipped by 6 bases and J by 6 bases, with 18 bases between them. The CDR3 sequence is CASRPSGFAENTIYF. The CDR3 DNA reads as TGTGCCAGCAGGCCCTCCGGGTTCGCTGAAAACACCATATATTTT.

V is TRBV5-4 and J is TRBJ2-1, with 8 bases that match TRBD2. V shed 2 bases, J shed 2 bases, and the junction held 6 bases outside the gene matches. The CDR3 runs to 16 residues. CDR1 is SGHNT, CDR2 YYREEE, per germline (reference sequence). The DNA for the CDR3 is TGTGCCAGCAGCTTAGACGGGGGGGCCGCCTACAATGAGCAGTTCTTC. It codes for CASSLDGGAAYNEQFF.

The chain carries TRBV5-1 and TRBJ2-6, with D uncertain. The length of the CDR3 is 14 residues. V lost 0 bases and J 4 bases, leaving 5 bases between the germline ends. Germline values: CDR1 SGHRS, CDR2 YFSETQ. CDR3 loop: CASSLDPGANVLTF. The CDR3 DNA is TGCGCCAGCAGCTTGGATCCAGGGGCCAACGTCCTGACTTTC.

V and J are TRBV7-8 and TRBJ2-2; no reliable D call. With 0 bases removed from V and 1 base from J, the gap between germline ends came to 12 bases. The germline gives CDR1 SGHVS, CDR2 FQNEAQ. The CDR3 totals 17 residues. The CDR3 DNA reads TGTGCCAGCAGCTTAGCGGTCGACCGGCTGAACACCGGGGAGCTGTTTTTT. Translating it yields CASSLAVDRLNTGELFF.

A few counts support this clone. This rearrangement joins TRBV12-3 or TRBV12-4 to TRBJ1-2; D not resolved. The CDR3 is 13 amino acids. Trimming removed 4 bases at V and 3 bases at J, with 9 bases between. DNA of the CDR3: TGTGCCAGCAGTTCCAAGGTCCACTATGGCTACACCTTC. This encodes CASSSKVHYGYTF.

This clone was observed once. The J gene is TRBJ1-2, the V gene TRBV2; D unresolved. Germline values: CDR1 SNHLY, CDR2 FYNNEI. The CDR3 is 10 amino acids. V lost 9 bases and J 8 bases, leaving 10 bases between the germline ends. The CDR3: CARGIGGYTF. The DNA of the CDR3 is TGTGCCAGGGGGATTGGCGGCTACACCTTC.